The entry below describes one T cell receptor beta chain. It has no known antigen specificity. Base-call qualities are not available, and no considerably larger clone is one nucleotide away. The data were obtained in a study of response to subunit inactivated influenza vaccine (dated by TCRdb to the late 2010s). Regarding the study in general: The study used deep quantitative T cell receptor repertoire profiling to track responses to a trivalent subunit inactivated influenza vaccine.

Summary of the overall study and its limitations: According to the authors, only a limited number of new T cells may be recruited by each seasonal influenza vaccination.

Library method: RT-PCR. TCRdb names Illumina HiSeq 2500 as the instrument used. The raw public reads went through TCRdb reprocessing: fastp at Q25, MiXCR clone calling, in-frame beta chains kept. Entries that share a CDR3 protein sequence are merged under the most common genes and DNA. The sample records more than 450,000 distinct CDR3 sequences, around 11% of which are singletons. Roughly 9.6% of the sample rests with the top ten. Its CDR3 holds 17 amino acids, cysteine through phenylalanine. CDR3 DNA only is kept here, 51 bases in frame from base 1. The junction shows trimming of 5 bases on V and 4 bases on J, and the gene matches do not reach 14 bases of it. These data are also associated with another study on T cells expressing NK-cell markers. The second study, in turn, reports: 5'RACE template switching, by which a universal primer site and unique molecular identifiers were added, was used to make TCR beta cDNA libraries. In sorted CD3+CD56+NKG2C+, CD3+CD56+NKG2C- and CD3+CD56-NKG2C+ T-cell subsets from roughly 8 donors, TCR beta-chain repertoires were profiled. Among the eight sequenced donors, only one was HCMV-seronegative, while the other seven were HCMV-seropositive. To restrict sorting to alphabetaTCR-expressing T cells, an anti-gammadeltaTCR antibody was added in several experiments. In more than 5 donors, the dominant CD3+CD56+NKG2C+ clonotypes were found to rank among the top 10 CD8+ clonotypes and to make up roughly 1.0-7.0% of CD8+ T cells. Those dominant clonotypes were again the most abundant among CD3+CD56-NKG2C+ cells in a handful of donors, at roughly 25-60.1%. Whether the expanded NKG2C-expressing T cell clones were specific for HCMV antigens was left unclear. The eight sequenced donors were randomly selected healthy volunteers, three men and five women. To determine HCMV serostatus, a commercial ELISA kit was used to detect HCMV-specific IgG in serum. Peripheral blood mononuclear cells were isolated from blood by Ficoll density gradient centrifugation. For a handful of donors, bulk peripheral blood T-cell repertoires were also sequenced from unsorted PBMC. cDNA synthesis was primed from the TCR beta constant segment and was followed by two successive PCR amplification steps. Libraries were sequenced as 2 x 150 bp reads on Illumina HiSeq 2000/2500, MiSeq or NextSeq. MIGEC handled demultiplexing of the reads and grouping by UMI, while MiTCR was used to assemble and quantify clonotypes. To remove erroneous sequences, TCR cDNA sequences were retained only when supported by two or more reads. Downstream repertoire analysis used the tcR package, and clonotypes were matched across fractions by CDR3 nucleotide sequence plus V segment. VDJmatch was used to annotate antigen specificity against VDJdb, with one amino acid substitution in CDR3 permitted.

The source material was PBMCs from blood, sampled on the day of vaccination. The sequence came from a man between 50 and 59 years old who received an inactivated influenza vaccine. Donor details come from another sample of the same person, matched by shared clones. The chain is made from TRBV12-3 or TRBV12-4 and TRBJ2-5; 9 central nucleotides agree with TRBD2. Read as DNA, the sequence is TGTGCCAGCAGTGTACAGTGGTCTAGCGGGGACCTAGAGACCCAGTACTTC. Its coded protein is CASSVQWSSGDLETQYF.